These 11 T cell receptor beta chains were sequenced from one sample in a study of CD8 T cells in Susac syndrome. Reverse transcription of 0.5 to 1 ug RNA was performed with random hexamers. TCRdb passed the immunoSEQ multiplex PCR reads through MiXCR, listing each CDR3 protein once. The sample lists around 180,000 distinct CDR3 sequences; around 95% were seen once. Sample: CD8+ T cells from PBMCs. All receptors come from a human donor with multiple sclerosis.

The rearrangement links TRBV27 to TRBJ2-5; tentatively, D is TRBD2 (7 bases). The germline V gene encodes CDR1 MNHEY and CDR2 SMNVEV (reference sequence). The CDR3 is made up of 14 amino acids. Trimming took off 7 bases at V and 9 bases at J, with 21 bases between the two ends. Written as DNA, the CDR3 is TGTGCCAGCACCCCTCGGGGGGCTCAGCGGGCCCAGTACTTC. This sequence encodes CASTPRGAQRAQYF.

V is TRBV18 and J is TRBJ1-2, with no clear D. The V end was cut by 4 bases, the J end by 7 bases, with 19 bases between. Germline loops: CDR1 KGHSH, CDR2 LQKENI. The CDR3 consists of 15 residues. The CDR3 DNA reads as TGTGCCAGCTCACGAAGGCGATGGGAGGGTTCTGGCTACACCTTC. Protein sequence: CASSRRRWEGSGYTF.

The J gene is TRBJ2-5, the V gene TRBV29-1, with 11 bases that match TRBD1. V dropped 6 bases and J dropped 3; count of bases not matched to a gene: 3. The CDR3 loop spans 13 amino acids. Germline-derived CDR1 and CDR2 are SQVTM and ANQGSEA. For the CDR3, the DNA is TGCAGCGTACCGGGACAGGGGGAAGAGACCCAGTACTTC. It translates to CSVPGQGEETQYF.

In its sample, this clonotype was seen a few times. The chain carries TRBV5-4 and TRBJ2-3; D remains ambiguous. The CDR3 covers 11 residues. V was cut by 0 bases and J by 4 bases, with 0 bases left in between. Germline lookup yields CDR1 SGHNT and CDR2 YYREEE (reference sequence). CDR3 bases: TGTGCCAGCAGCTTGGCAGATACGCAGTATTTT. Encoded protein: CASSLADTQYF.

J is TRBJ2-6 and V is TRBV5-6; 11 bases match TRBD1. Unmatched junction bases numbered 12, after V lost 3 bases and J lost 4 bases. This CDR3 comprises 19 residues. Per germline, CDR1 SGHDT and CDR2 YYEEEE. CDR3 protein: CASSYGQGALPWGANVLTF. The CDR3 DNA follows: TGTGCCAGCAGCTACGGACAGGGGGCCCTACCGTGGGGGGCCAACGTCCTGACTTTC.

This clonotype was counted once. V usage is TRBV12-3 or TRBV12-4 and J usage is TRBJ1-5; possibly TRBD1 for D (5 bases). The CDR3 covers 14 residues. V was cut by 1 base and J by 7 bases, with 11 bases left in between. The CDR3: CASSLGGGVQPQHF. CDR3 in DNA: TGTGCCAGCAGTTTAGGCGGGGGTGTGCAGCCCCAGCATTTT.

The rearrangement uses TRBV6-6 and TRBJ1-5; no firm D call. V lost 4 bases, J lost 0 bases, and 13 bases lay in between. Germline CDR1 and CDR2: MNHNY and SVGAGI (reference sequence). The CDR3 sequence is 16 residues long. CDR3 sequence (DNA): TGTGCCAGCAGTTTCTTCCCACAAGCTAGCAATCAGCCCCAGCATTTT. This translates into CASSFFPQASNQPQHF.

In nucleotides, the CDR3 is TGCAGCGTTGTAGTTACAGGGCGGCAAGAGACCCAGTACTTC. Amino acid sequence: CSVVVTGRQETQYF. The V gene is TRBV29-1, the J gene TRBJ2-5, with D maybe TRBD1 (6 bases). The CDR3 loop spans 14 amino acids. In germline, CDR1 is SQVTM, CDR2 ANQGSEA. Trimming took off 4 bases at V and 2 bases at J, with 14 bases between the two ends.

The CDR3 coding sequence is TGCGCCACCTCACCAGGGAGGTTGGATACGCAGTATTTT. Translated: CATSPGRLDTQYF. V usage is TRBV5-1 and J usage is TRBJ2-3, with D perhaps TRBD2 (6 bases). Germline values: CDR1 SGHRS, CDR2 YFSETQ. CDR3 length: 13 amino acids. The ends were cut back, 9 bases at V and 6 bases at J, with 17 bases in the middle.

The count of this clonotype is one. DNA of the CDR3: TGTGCCAGCAGCTCTAGCATCACAGATACGCAGTATTTT. Translated: CASSSSITDTQYF. The genes are TRBV9 and TRBJ2-3; D may be TRBD2 (5 bases). Between the trimmed V and J ends, which lost 4 bases and 2 bases, there was a span of 8 bases. The CDR3 length is 13 residues. Germline assignment: CDR1 SGDLS and CDR2 YYNGEE.

The chain employs TRBV27 and TRBJ2-7, with D tentatively TRBD2 (6 bases). V dropped 4 bases and J dropped 2 bases, with 12 bases sitting between them. Germline CDR1 and CDR2: MNHEY and SMNVEV (reference sequence). This CDR3 region has 14 residues. CDR3 sequence reads: CASSSGTETYEQYF. CDR3 coding DNA: TGTGCCAGCAGTTCCGGGACTGAAACCTACGAGCAGTACTTC.